This T cell receptor (beta chain) was sequenced for a study of blood T cell repertoires in COVID-19. The CDR3 is made up of 13 amino acids. Trimming took 2 bases from V and 2 from J, leaving 6 bases between them. Original methodology: Amplification from reference gene primers served as the basis for estimated nucleated cell counts. TCRdb keeps only in-frame clones here, not all; method: immunoSEQ multiplex PCR. The D gene and trimming were derived from the DNA, and the V and J assignments and clone size from that table. Here the sample spans under 300,000 clones, about 88% being singletons. The chain links TRBV12-3 or TRBV12-4 to TRBJ1-2; no reliable D call. What was sequenced was peripheral blood. This receptor was taken from a middle-aged woman who had recovered from COVID-19. The CDR3 nucleotides read TGTGCCAGCAGTTTACAGATAAACTATGGCTACACCTTC. Encoded protein: CASSLQINYGYTF.